The 28 T cell receptor beta chains in this list originate from one sample, sequenced in a study of blood T cell repertoires in COVID-19. Method: immunoSEQ multiplex PCR; TCRdb's copy keeps in-frame clones and lacks some. Of some 50,000 clones detected, approximately 85% appear once; the ten largest clones hold 15% to 18%. Sequenced: peripheral blood. The receptors were gathered from a human donor in a cohort sampled during active COVID-19. The donor label of this sample is uncertain.

The chain recombines TRBV5-1 with TRBJ1-3; D gene unclear. The CDR3 length is 17 residues. Per the germline V gene, CDR1 is SGHRS and CDR2 is YFSETQ. Trimming cost V 5 bases and J 0 bases, with 18 bases left between them. The CDR3 reads CASRVSAALFSGNTIYF. DNA for the CDR3: TGCGCCAGCAGGGTGAGCGCCGCGCTCTTCTCTGGAAACACCATATATTTT.

A single count supports this clone. This chain connects TRBV5-4 to TRBJ2-2, with D perhaps TRBD1 (5 bases). The germline V gene encodes CDR1 SGHNT and CDR2 YYREEE (reference sequence). V dropped 3 bases and J dropped 4 bases, with 16 bases sitting between them. The CDR3 is 16 amino acids. CDR3 sequence (DNA): TGTGCCAGCAGCTCAGCAGCTCTAGGGGTCACCGGGGAGCTGTTTTTT. This translates into CASSSAALGVTGELFF.

This chain connects TRBV7-6 to TRBJ2-2; 10 nucleotides align to TRBD1. This CDR3 region has 16 residues. V lost 5 bases, J lost 4 bases, and 7 bases stayed unmatched. Germline V gene data show CDR1 as SGHVS and CDR2 as FNYEAQ. Written as DNA, the CDR3 is TGTGCCAGCAGCCATTCCGGGACAGGGGTCACCGGGGAGCTGTTTTTT. It is translated as CASSHSGTGVTGELFF. Based on the CDR3 plus reference TRBV7-6 and TRBJ2-2, the full variable domain is GAGVSQSPRYKVTKRGQDVALRCDPISGHVSLYWYRQALGQGPEFLTYFNYEAQQDKSGLPNDRFSAERPEGSISTLTIQRTEQRDSAMYRCASSHSGTGVTGELFFGEGSRLTVL.

The CDR3: CASSLAPYRGTITGELFF. The CDR3, as DNA: TGTGCCAGCAGCTTAGCGCCTTACAGGGGGACCATCACCGGGGAGCTGTTTTTT. This chain connects TRBV7-9 to TRBJ2-2, with 8 bases aligning to TRBD1. After removal of 0 bases from V and 4 bases from J, the junction contained 10 bases not matched to a gene. Germline V gene lookup returns CDR1 SEHNR and CDR2 FQNEAQ (reference sequence). The CDR3 has 18 amino acids. The variable domain in full, completed from reference TRBV7-9 and TRBJ2-2, reads DTGVSQNPRHKITKRGQNVTFRCDPISEHNRLYWYRQTLGQGPEFLTYFQNEAQLEKSRLLSDRFSAERPKGSFSTLEIQRTEQGDSAMYLCASSLAPYRGTITGELFFGEGSRLTVL.

The chain couples TRBV25-1 to TRBJ1-6; D not certain. Germline V gene data show CDR1 as MGHDK and CDR2 as SYGVNS. V lost 4 bases to trimming and J lost 10 bases, with 11 bases between them. The CDR3 is 13 amino acids. The CDR3 spells CASSGGFGSPLHF. CDR3 in DNA: TGTGCCAGCAGTGGAGGGTTTGGCTCACCCCTCCACTTT.

The chain joins TRBV5-1 to TRBJ2-7; 12 bases agree with TRBD2. CDR1 SGHRS and CDR2 YFSETQ come from the germline V gene. V dropped 4 bases and J dropped 1; count of bases not matched to a gene: 6. The CDR3 length is 16 residues. CDR3 nucleotides: TGCGCCAGCAGCCTTGGGACTAGCGGGTTGTCCTACGAGCAGTACTTC. Translation gives CASSLGTSGLSYEQYF. Filled out from reference TRBV5-1 and TRBJ2-7, the complete variable domain reads KAGVTQTPRYLIKTRGQQVTLSCSPISGHRSVSWYQQTPGQGLQFLFEYFSETQRNKGNFPGRFSGRQFSNSRSEMNVSTLELGDSALYLCASSLGTSGLSYEQYFGPGTRLTVT.

This clone was counted only a few times. The CDR3 nucleotides read TGTGCCAGTAGTATAGAAAGCTCTAGCACAGATACGCAGTATTTT. Protein: CASSIESSSTDTQYF. The chain links TRBV19 to TRBJ2-3; D is ambiguous. V lost 0 bases and J 0 bases, leaving 7 bases between the germline ends. This CDR3 has 15 amino acids. Germline CDR1 is LNHDA and CDR2 is SQIVND (reference sequence).

This clone was observed a few times. The chain links TRBV4-1 to TRBJ1-3; tentatively, D is TRBD1 (6 bases). V lost 0 bases and J 2 bases, leaving 11 bases between the germline ends. This CDR3 comprises 16 residues. Germline CDR1 reads MGHRA; CDR2 reads YSYEKL. The CDR3 loop reads CASSQDRGNTGNTIYF. The CDR3 DNA is TGCGCCAGCAGCCAAGACAGGGGAAACACTGGAAACACCATATATTTT.

V gene TRBV6-5 combines with J gene TRBJ1-4, with 7 bases lining up with TRBD1. Germline CDR1 and CDR2: MNHEY and SVGAGI. This CDR3 has 16 amino acids. Trimming removed 2 bases from V and 4 bases from J; junction bases left unmatched: 7. The CDR3, as DNA: TGTGCCAGCAGTTACCTCTCGGGACAGCTTAATGAAAAACTGTTTTTT. Translating it yields CASSYLSGQLNEKLFF.

The rearrangement joins TRBV25-1 to TRBJ2-1, with TRBD2 matching over 8 bases. Germline V gene sequence: CDR1 MGHDK, CDR2 SYGVNS. The CDR3 extends over 14 amino acids. Trimming took 1 base from V and 5 from J; bases not matched to a gene: 1. The CDR3 DNA reads TGTGCCAGCAGTGAATCACTAGCGGACAATGAGCAGTTCTTC. This translates into CASSESLADNEQFF.

J is TRBJ2-2 and V is TRBV4-1, with 8 nucleotides matching TRBD1. This CDR3 spans 15 amino acids. V trimming: 4 bases; J trimming: 1 base; junction bases outside the gene matches: 2. Germline V gene sequence: CDR1 MGHRA, CDR2 YSYEKL. This CDR3 reads CASSRGQVNTGELFF. CDR3 in DNA: TGCGCCAGCAGCCGGGGACAGGTGAACACCGGGGAGCTGTTTTTT.

The genes are TRBV5-6 and TRBJ1-4; D gene uncertain. This CDR3 spans 16 amino acids. The germline gives CDR1 SGHDT, CDR2 YYEEEE. Trimming left V 3 bases short and J 0 bases short, with 12 bases between. The chain's CDR3 is CASSSYVEATNEKLFF. Written as DNA, the CDR3 is TGTGCCAGCAGCTCCTATGTGGAGGCAACTAATGAAAAACTGTTTTTT.

The chain employs TRBV4-1 and TRBJ2-1; 10 bases are shared with TRBD2. The CDR3 is 17 residues long. Germline assignment: CDR1 MGHRA and CDR2 YSYEKL. Losses at the gene ends were 0 bases for V and 9 bases for J; bases not matched to a gene: 11. CDR3 region: CASSQEPSGGPFAEQFF. Written as DNA, the CDR3 is TGCGCCAGCAGCCAAGAACCTAGCGGGGGTCCCTTCGCTGAGCAGTTCTTC.

The gene calls are TRBV28 and TRBJ2-1, with 14 bases lining up with TRBD2. CDR3 length equals 14 residues. Unmatched junction bases numbered 1, after V lost 4 bases and J lost 8 bases. Germline CDR1 MDHEN, CDR2 SYDVKM. The CDR3 DNA sequence: TGTGCCAGCAGTTCGGGACTAGCGGGGGATGAGCAGTTCTTC. Translating gives CASSSGLAGDEQFF.

The chain carries TRBV30 and TRBJ2-1; D gene uncertain. The CDR3 extends over 11 amino acids. V lost 3 bases and J lost 4, with 4 bases in between. Per germline, CDR1 GTSNPN and CDR2 SVGIG (reference sequence). The CDR3, as DNA: TGTGCCTGGAGGGCTTACAATGAGCAGTTCTTC. Encoded protein: CAWRAYNEQFF.

This chain joins TRBV7-8 and TRBJ2-2; maybe TRBD2 (6 bases). Germline V lookup: CDR1 SGHVS, CDR2 FQNEAQ. V lost 11 bases to trimming and J lost 0 bases, with 10 bases between them. This CDR3 has 13 residues. The CDR3 nucleotides read TGTGCCGCGGGATCTGCGAACACCGGGGAGCTGTTTTTT. Translation gives CAAGSANTGELFF.

The chain uses TRBV7-9 and TRBJ1-1; tentative D call: TRBD1 (6 bases). The V gene's germline CDR1 is SEHNR and CDR2 FQNEAQ (reference sequence). This CDR3 has 14 residues. The V end lost 1 base, the J end lost 4 bases, and 10 bases lay between the germline ends. CDR3 bases: TGTGCCAGCAGCTTAGAGCAGGGGTCCACTGAAGCTTTCTTT. It yields the protein CASSLEQGSTEAFF.

This chain links TRBV4-1 with TRBJ2-7; TRBD1 agrees at 9 bases. The ends lost 0 bases at V and 1 base at J; junction bases unmatched: 4. Germline lookup yields CDR1 MGHRA and CDR2 YSYEKL. The CDR3 has 16 amino acids. As DNA, the CDR3 is TGCGCCAGCAGCCAAGAGCTGGACAGGGGTTCCTACGAGCAGTACTTC. Translation gives CASSQELDRGSYEQYF.

The chain couples TRBV27 to TRBJ2-6; a weak D match, TRBD1 (5 bases). Germline V gene sequence: CDR1 MNHEY, CDR2 SMNVEV (reference sequence). With 5 bases removed from V and 4 bases from J, the gap between germline ends came to 12 bases. The CDR3 is made up of 15 amino acids. This CDR3 is CASSSRVDGANVLTF. CDR3 bases: TGTGCCAGCAGTAGCAGGGTGGACGGGGCCAACGTCCTGACTTTC.

CDR3: CASSYFGEQYF. CDR3 coding DNA: TGTGCCAGCAGCTACTTCGGCGAGCAGTACTTC. The genes are TRBV11-2 and TRBJ2-7, with D uncertain. V lost 4 bases to trimming and J lost 6 bases, with 7 bases between them. Germline V gene lookup returns CDR1 SGHAT and CDR2 FQNNGV. The CDR3 has 11 residues.

The count of this clone is one. The genes are TRBV5-6 and TRBJ2-5; a possible D gene is TRBD2 (6 bases). Trimming took 4 bases from V and 4 from J, leaving 11 bases between them. This CDR3 contains 13 residues. Germline CDR1 reads SGHDT; CDR2 reads YYEEEE. The CDR3 sequence: CASSHLASETQYF. In DNA form, the CDR3 reads TGTGCCAGCAGCCATCTAGCGTCAGAGACCCAGTACTTC.

This chain links TRBV27 with TRBJ2-1; TRBD1 aligns across 11 bases. V was clipped by 4 bases and J by 4 bases; unmatched bases: 0. Germline V gives CDR1 MNHEY, CDR2 SMNVEV (reference sequence). The CDR3 runs to 14 residues. The CDR3 DNA sequence: TGTGCCAGCAGTTGGGACAGGGGGTACAATGAGCAGTTCTTC. It codes for CASSWDRGYNEQFF.

CDR3 DNA sequence: TGTGCCAGTAAAATAGCAGGACAGAGCAGGGGCTACACCTTC. This encodes CASKIAGQSRGYTF. The chain links TRBV19 to TRBJ1-2, with D perhaps TRBD1 (6 bases). Trimming shortened V by 7 bases and J by 8 bases, and 20 bases separated the two germline ends. The CDR3 spans 14 residues. Per germline, CDR1 LNHDA and CDR2 SQIVND (reference sequence).

This clone was seen just once. The chain carries TRBV5-1 and TRBJ2-3; D is possibly TRBD2 (5 bases). CDR1 and CDR2 (germline): SGHRS, YFSETQ. This CDR3 contains 15 residues. Trimming left V 3 bases short and J 2 bases short, with 13 bases between. CDR3 nucleotide sequence: TGCGCCAGCAGCTCCTGGTCGGGGTCCACAGATACGCAGTATTTT. It translates to CASSSWSGSTDTQYF. Together with reference TRBV5-1 and TRBJ2-3, the CDR3 gives the full variable domain: KAGVTQTPRYLIKTRGQQVTLSCSPISGHRSVSWYQQTPGQGLQFLFEYFSETQRNKGNFPGRFSGRQFSNSRSEMNVSTLELGDSALYLCASSSWSGSTDTQYFGPGTRLTVL.

V usage is TRBV2 and J usage is TRBJ2-5; perhaps TRBD1 as D (6 bases). The CDR3 loop spans 15 amino acids. From germline, CDR1 is SNHLY and CDR2 FYNNEI. V lost 7 bases, J lost 3 bases, and 18 bases lay in between. The CDR3 spells CASTRQNTGKETQYF. As DNA, the CDR3 is TGTGCCAGCACGCGACAAAACACAGGGAAAGAGACCCAGTACTTC.

The chain joins TRBV6-2 or TRBV6-3 to TRBJ1-5, with 9 nucleotides matching TRBD1. The ends lost 3 bases at V and 7 bases at J; junction bases unmatched: 10. This CDR3 has 16 amino acids. CDR1 is MNHEY, CDR2 SVGEGT, per germline. In nucleotides, the CDR3 is TGTGCCAGCAGTTATAGAGGGACAGGGTTATACCAGCCCCAGCATTTT. The encoded protein is CASSYRGTGLYQPQHF.

The chain joins TRBV6-5 to TRBJ2-7, with D tentatively TRBD1 (5 bases). The CDR3 extends over 11 amino acids. The V and J ends lost 11 bases and 0 bases respectively, with 8 bases between them. In germline, CDR1 is MNHEY, CDR2 SVGAGI. This chain's CDR3 is CASQASYEQYF. The DNA for the CDR3 is TGTGCCTCACAGGCCTCCTACGAGCAGTACTTC.

The J gene is TRBJ1-4, the V gene TRBV6-5, with TRBD1 matching over 10 bases. This CDR3 region has 16 residues. Unmatched junction bases numbered 7, after V lost 1 base and J lost 8 bases. CDR1 is MNHEY and CDR2 is SVGAGI in the germline V gene. The CDR3: CASSYFPGTGDEKLFF. DNA for the CDR3: TGTGCCAGCAGTTACTTTCCCGGGACAGGGGACGAAAAACTGTTTTTT.